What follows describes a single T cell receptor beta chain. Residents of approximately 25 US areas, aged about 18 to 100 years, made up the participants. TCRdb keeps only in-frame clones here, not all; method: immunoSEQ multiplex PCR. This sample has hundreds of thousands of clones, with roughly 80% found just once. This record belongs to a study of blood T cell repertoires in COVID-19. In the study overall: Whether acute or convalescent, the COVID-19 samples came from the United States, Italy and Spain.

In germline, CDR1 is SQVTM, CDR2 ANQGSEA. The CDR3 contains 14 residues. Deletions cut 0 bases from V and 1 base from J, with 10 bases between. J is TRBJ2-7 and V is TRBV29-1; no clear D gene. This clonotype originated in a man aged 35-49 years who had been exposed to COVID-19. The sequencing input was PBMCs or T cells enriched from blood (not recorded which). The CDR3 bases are TGCAGCGTTGAAGACCCCAGAAATTCCTACGAGCAGTACTTC. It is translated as CSVEDPRNSYEQYF.